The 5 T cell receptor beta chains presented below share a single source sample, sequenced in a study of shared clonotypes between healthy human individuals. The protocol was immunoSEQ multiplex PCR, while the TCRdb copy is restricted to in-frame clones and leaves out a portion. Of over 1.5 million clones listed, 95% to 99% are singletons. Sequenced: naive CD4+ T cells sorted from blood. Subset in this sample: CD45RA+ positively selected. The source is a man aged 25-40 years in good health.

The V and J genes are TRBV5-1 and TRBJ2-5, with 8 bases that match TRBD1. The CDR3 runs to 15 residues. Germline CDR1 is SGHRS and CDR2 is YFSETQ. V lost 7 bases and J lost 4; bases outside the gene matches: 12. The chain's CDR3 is CASFQGQAQGETQYF. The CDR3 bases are TGCGCCAGCTTCCAGGGACAGGCGCAGGGAGAGACCCAGTACTTC. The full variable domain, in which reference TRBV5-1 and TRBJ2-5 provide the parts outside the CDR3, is KAGVTQTPRYLIKTRGQQVTLSCSPISGHRSVSWYQQTPGQGLQFLFEYFSETQRNKGNFPGRFSGRQFSNSRSEMNVSTLELGDSALYLCASFQGQAQGETQYFGPGTRLLVL.

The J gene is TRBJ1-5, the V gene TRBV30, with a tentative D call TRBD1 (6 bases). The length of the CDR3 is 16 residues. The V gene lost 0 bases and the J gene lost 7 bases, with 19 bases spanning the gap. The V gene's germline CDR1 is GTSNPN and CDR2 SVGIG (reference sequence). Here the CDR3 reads CAWSVDANRVRQPQHF. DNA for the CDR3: TGTGCCTGGAGTGTAGACGCAAACAGGGTACGGCAGCCCCAGCATTTT.

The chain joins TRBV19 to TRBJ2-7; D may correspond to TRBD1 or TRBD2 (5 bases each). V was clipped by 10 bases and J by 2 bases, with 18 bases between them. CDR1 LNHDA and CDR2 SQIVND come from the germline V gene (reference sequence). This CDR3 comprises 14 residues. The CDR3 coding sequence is TGTGCCATCCCCTGGAGGTTGGGGCCCTACGAGCAGTACTTC. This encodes CAIPWRLGPYEQYF.

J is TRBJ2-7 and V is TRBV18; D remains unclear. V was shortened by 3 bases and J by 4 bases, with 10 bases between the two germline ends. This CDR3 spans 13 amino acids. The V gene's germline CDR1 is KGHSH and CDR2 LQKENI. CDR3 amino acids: CASSPWSGYEQYF. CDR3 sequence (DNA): TGTGCCAGCTCACCGTGGAGTGGGTACGAGCAGTACTTC.

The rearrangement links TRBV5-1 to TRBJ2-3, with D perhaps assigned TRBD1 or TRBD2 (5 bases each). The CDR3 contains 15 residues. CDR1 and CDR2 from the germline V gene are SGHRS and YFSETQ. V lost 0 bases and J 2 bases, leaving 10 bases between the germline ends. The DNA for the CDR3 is TGCGCCAGCAGCTTGGATCCGGGGACCACAGATACGCAGTATTTT. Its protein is CASSLDPGTTDTQYF. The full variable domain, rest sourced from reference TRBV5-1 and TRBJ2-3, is KAGVTQTPRYLIKTRGQQVTLSCSPISGHRSVSWYQQTPGQGLQFLFEYFSETQRNKGNFPGRFSGRQFSNSRSEMNVSTLELGDSALYLCASSLDPGTTDTQYFGPGTRLTVL.